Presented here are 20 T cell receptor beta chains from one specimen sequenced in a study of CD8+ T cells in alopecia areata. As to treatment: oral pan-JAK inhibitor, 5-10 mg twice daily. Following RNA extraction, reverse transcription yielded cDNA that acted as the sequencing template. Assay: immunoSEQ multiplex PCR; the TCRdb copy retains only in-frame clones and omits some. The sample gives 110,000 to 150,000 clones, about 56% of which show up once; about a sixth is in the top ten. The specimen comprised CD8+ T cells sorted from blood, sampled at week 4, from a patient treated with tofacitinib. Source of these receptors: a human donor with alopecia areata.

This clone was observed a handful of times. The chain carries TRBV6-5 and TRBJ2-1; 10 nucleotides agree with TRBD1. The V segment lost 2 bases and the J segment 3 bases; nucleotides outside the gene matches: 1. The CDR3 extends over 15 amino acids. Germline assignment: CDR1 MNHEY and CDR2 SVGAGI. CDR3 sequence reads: CASSYDRGLYNEQFF. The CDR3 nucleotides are TGTGCCAGCAGTTACGACAGGGGGCTCTACAATGAGCAGTTCTTC.

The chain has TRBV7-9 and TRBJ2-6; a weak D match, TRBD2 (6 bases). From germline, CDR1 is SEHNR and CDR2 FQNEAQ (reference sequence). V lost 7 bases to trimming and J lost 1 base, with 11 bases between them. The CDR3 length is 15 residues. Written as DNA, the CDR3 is TGTGCCAGCACCCTCGCGGGGTCTGGGGCCAACGTCCTGACTTTC. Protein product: CASTLAGSGANVLTF.

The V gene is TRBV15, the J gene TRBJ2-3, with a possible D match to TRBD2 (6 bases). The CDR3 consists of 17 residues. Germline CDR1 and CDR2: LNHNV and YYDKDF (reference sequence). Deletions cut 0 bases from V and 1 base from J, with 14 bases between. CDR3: CATSREGTGGGTDTQYF. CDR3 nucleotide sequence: TGTGCCACCAGCAGAGAAGGGACCGGAGGGGGCACAGATACGCAGTATTTT.

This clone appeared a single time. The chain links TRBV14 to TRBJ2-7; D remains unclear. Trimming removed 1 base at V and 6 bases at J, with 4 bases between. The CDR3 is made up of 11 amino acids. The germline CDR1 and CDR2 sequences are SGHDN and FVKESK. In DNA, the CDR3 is TGTGCCAGCAGCCAAGGCGCCGAGCAGTACTTC. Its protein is CASSQGAEQYF.

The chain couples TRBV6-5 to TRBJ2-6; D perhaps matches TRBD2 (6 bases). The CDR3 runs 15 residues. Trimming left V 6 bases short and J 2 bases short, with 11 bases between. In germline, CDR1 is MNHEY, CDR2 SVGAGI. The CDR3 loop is CASSPPGAGANVLTF. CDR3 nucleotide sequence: TGTGCCAGCAGCCCTCCGGGGGCTGGGGCCAACGTCCTGACTTTC.

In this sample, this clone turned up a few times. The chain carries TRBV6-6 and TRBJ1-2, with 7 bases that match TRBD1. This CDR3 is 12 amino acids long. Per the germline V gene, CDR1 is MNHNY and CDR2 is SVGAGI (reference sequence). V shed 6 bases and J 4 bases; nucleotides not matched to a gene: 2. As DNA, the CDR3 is TGTGCCAGCAGCCCAGGGGGCTATGGCTACACCTTC. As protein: CASSPGGYGYTF.

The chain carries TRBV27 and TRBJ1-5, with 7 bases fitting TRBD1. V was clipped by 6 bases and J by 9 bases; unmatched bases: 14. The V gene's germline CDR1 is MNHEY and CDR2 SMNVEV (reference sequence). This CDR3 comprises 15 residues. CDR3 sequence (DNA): TGTGCCAGCAGCCCGACAGGGCGTGGGGGTACGCCCCAGCATTTT. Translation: CASSPTGRGGTPQHF.

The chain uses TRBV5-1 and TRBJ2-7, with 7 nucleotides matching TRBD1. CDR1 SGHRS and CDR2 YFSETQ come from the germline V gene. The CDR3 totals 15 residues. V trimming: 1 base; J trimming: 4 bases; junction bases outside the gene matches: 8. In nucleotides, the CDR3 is TGCGCCAGCAGCTTGCACAGGGGAGCTTTATACGAGCAGTACTTC. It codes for CASSLHRGALYEQYF.

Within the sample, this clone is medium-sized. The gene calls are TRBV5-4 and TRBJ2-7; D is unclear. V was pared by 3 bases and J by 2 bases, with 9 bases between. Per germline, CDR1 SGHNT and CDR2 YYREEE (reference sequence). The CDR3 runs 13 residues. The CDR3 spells CASSSHSTYEQYF. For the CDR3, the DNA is TGTGCCAGCAGCTCCCACTCTACCTACGAGCAGTACTTC.

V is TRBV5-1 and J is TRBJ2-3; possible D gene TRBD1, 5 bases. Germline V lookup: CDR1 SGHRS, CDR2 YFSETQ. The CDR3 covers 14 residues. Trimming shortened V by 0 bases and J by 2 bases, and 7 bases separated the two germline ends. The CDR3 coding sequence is TGCGCCAGCAGCTTGGGACAGTACACAGATACGCAGTATTTT. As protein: CASSLGQYTDTQYF.

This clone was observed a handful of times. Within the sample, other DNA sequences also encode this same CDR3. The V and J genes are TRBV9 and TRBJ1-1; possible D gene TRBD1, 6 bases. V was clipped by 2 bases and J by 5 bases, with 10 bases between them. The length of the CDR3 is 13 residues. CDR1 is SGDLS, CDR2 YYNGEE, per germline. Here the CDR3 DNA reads TGTGCCAGCAGCGTTGGGGGGCGGACTGAAGCTTTCTTT. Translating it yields CASSVGGRTEAFF.

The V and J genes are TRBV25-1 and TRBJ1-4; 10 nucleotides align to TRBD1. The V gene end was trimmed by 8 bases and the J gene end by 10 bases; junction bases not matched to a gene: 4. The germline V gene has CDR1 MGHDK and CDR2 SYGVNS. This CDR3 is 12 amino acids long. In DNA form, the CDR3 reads TGTGCCAGCTTGGGACAGGGGCCAAAACTGTTTTTT. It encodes CASLGQGPKLFF.

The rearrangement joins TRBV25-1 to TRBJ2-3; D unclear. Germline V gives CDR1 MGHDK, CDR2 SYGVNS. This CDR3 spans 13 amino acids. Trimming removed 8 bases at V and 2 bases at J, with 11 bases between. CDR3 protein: CASHAENTDTQYF. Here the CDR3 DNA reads TGTGCCAGCCATGCGGAGAACACAGATACGCAGTATTTT.

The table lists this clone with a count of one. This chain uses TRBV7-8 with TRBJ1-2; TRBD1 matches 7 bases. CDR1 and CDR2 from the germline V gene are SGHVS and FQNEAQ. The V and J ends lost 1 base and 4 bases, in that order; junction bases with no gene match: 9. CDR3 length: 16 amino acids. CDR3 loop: CASSLEASGDSYGYTF. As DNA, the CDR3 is TGTGCCAGCAGCTTAGAGGCTTCAGGGGACAGCTATGGCTACACCTTC.

CDR3 DNA sequence: TGCAGCGTTTCTGCGTCCACTCGGCTCTACAATGAGCAGTTCTTC. It codes for CSVSASTRLYNEQFF. This rearrangement joins TRBV29-1 to TRBJ2-1; D unclear. This CDR3 spans 15 amino acids. Trimming removed 5 bases from V and 3 bases from J, with 17 bases in between. Germline CDR1 SQVTM, CDR2 ANQGSEA.

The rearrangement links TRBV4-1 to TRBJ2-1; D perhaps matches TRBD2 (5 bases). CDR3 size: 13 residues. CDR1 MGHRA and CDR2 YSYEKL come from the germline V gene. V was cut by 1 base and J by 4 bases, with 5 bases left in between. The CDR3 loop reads CASSQVAYNEQFF. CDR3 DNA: TGCGCCAGCAGCCAAGTAGCGTACAATGAGCAGTTCTTC.

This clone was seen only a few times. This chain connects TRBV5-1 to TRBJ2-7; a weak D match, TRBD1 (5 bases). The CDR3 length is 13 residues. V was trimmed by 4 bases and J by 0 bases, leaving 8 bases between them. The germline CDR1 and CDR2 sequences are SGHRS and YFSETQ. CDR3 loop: CASSPDNSYEQYF. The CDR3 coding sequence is TGCGCCAGCAGCCCGGACAACTCCTACGAGCAGTACTTC.

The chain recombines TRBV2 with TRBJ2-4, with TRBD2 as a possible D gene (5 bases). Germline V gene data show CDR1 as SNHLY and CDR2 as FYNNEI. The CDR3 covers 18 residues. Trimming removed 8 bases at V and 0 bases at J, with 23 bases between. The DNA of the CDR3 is TGTGCCAGCTTATCCCCACTTCGAGGGAAACTAGCCAAAAACATTCAGTACTTC. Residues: CASLSPLRGKLAKNIQYF.

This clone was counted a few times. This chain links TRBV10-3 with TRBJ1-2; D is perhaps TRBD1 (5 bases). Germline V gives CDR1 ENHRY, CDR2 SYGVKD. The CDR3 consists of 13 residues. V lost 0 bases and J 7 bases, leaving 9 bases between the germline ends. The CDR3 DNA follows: TGTGCCATCAGTGAGTCGATCAGGGTTGGCTACACCTTC. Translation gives CAISESIRVGYTF.

CDR3 loop: CASSVGVMNTEAFF. Here the CDR3 DNA reads TGTGCCAGCAGCGTAGGAGTGATGAACACTGAAGCTTTCTTT. V usage is TRBV9 and J usage is TRBJ1-1, with D hard to call. V was shortened by 0 bases and J by 0 bases, with 6 bases between the two germline ends. The CDR3 loop spans 14 amino acids. Per germline, CDR1 SGDLS and CDR2 YYNGEE.